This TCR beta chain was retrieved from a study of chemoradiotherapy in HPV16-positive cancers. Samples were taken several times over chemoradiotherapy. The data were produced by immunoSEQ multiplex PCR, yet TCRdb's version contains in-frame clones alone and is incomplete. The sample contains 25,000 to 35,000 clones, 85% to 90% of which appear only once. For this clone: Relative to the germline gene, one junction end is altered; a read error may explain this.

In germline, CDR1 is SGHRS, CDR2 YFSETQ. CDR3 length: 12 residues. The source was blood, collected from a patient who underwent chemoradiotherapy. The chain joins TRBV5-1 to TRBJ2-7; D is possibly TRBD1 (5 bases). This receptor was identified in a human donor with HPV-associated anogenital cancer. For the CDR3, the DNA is TGCGCCAGCAGCCTCGACAGAGAAAGCCCTCACTTC. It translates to CASSLDRESPHF.